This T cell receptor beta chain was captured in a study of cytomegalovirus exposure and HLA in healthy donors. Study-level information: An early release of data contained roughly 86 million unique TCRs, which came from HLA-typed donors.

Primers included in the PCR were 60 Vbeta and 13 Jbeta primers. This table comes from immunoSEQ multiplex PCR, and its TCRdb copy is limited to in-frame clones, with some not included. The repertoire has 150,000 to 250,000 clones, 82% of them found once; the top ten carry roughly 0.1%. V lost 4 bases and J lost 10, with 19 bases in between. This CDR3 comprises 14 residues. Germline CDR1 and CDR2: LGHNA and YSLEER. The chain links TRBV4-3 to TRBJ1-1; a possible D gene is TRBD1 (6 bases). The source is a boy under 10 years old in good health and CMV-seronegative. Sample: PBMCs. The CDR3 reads CASSLEAGAVGAFF. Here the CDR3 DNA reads TGCGCCAGCAGCCTCGAAGCAGGGGCGGTTGGAGCTTTCTTT.